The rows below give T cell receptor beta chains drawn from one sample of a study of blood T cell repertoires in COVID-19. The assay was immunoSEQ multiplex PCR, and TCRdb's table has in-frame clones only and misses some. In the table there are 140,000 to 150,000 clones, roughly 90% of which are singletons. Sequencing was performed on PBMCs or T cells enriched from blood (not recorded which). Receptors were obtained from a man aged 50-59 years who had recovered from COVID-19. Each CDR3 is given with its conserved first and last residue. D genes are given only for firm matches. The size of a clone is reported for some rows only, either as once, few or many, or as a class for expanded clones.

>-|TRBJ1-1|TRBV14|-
CASSQGGPTEAFF
TGTGCCAGCAGCCAAGGGGGCCCCACTGAAGCTTTCTTT
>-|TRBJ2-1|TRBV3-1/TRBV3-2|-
CASSLARSPENSRADYNEQFF
TGTGCCAGCAGCCTAGCTCGTTCTCCCGAGAATTCCAGGGCGGACTACAATGAGCAGTTCTTC
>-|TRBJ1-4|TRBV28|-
CASSLRGAATNEKLFF
TGTGCCAGCAGTCTCCGGGGAGCTGCAACTAATGAAAAACTGTTTTTT
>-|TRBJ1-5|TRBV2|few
CASNQQGYQPQHF
TGTGCCAGCAATCAACAGGGATATCAGCCCCAGCATTTT
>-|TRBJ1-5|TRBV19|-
CASSPRTEGNQPQHF
TGTGCCAGTAGTCCGCGGACAGAGGGTAATCAGCCCCAGCATTTT
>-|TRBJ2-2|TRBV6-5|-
CASSHGGLAGELFF
TGTGCCAGCAGTCACGGGGGGCTAGCCGGGGAGCTGTTTTTT
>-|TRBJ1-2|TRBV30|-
CAWTGLSYGYTF
TGTGCCTGGACGGGACTCAGCTATGGCTACACCTTC
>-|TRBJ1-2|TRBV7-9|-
CASSSHQVGYTF
TGTGCCAGCAGCTCCCATCAGGTTGGCTACACCTTC
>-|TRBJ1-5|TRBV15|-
CATSRTGSTNQPQHF
TGTGCCACCAGCAGAACAGGGTCAACTAATCAGCCCCAGCATTTT
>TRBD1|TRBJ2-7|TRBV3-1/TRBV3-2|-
CASSQVQGYDYEQYF
TGTGCCAGCAGCCAAGTACAGGGGTACGACTACGAGCAGTACTTC
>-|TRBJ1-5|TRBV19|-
CASSIPQALLYQPQHF
TGTGCCAGTAGTATTCCTCAGGCTTTGTTATACCAGCCCCAGCATTTT
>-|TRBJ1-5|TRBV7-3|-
CASSRNPDQPQHF
TGTGCCAGCAGCCGAAACCCGGATCAGCCCCAGCATTTT
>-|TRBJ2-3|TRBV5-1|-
CASTNRGGPSTDTQYF
TGCGCCAGCACGAACAGGGGAGGCCCGAGCACAGATACGCAGTATTTT
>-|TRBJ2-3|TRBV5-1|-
CASSFVSRGDTQYF
TGCGCCAGCAGCTTTGTATCTCGTGGCGATACGCAGTATTTT
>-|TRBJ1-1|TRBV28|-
CASSPRLGQQPEAFF
TGTGCCAGCAGTCCACGTTTAGGACAGCAACCTGAAGCTTTCTTT
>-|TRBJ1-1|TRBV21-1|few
CASSRQGGSNTEAFF
TGTGCCAGCAGCAGGCAGGGCGGTTCGAACACTGAAGCTTTCTTT
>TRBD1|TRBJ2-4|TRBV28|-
CASNALGQGRHIQYF
TGTGCCAGCAACGCCCTAGGACAGGGGCGGCACATTCAGTACTTC
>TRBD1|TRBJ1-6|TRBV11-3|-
CASSLDGTGDSPLHF
TGTGCCAGCAGCTTAGATGGAACAGGGGATTCACCCCTCCACTTT
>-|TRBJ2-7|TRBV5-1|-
CASSDVTGSGEQYF
TGCGCCAGCAGCGACGTAACAGGGTCCGGCGAGCAGTACTTC
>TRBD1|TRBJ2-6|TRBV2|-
CASRLQGTGANVLTF
TGTGCCAGCAGATTACAGGGGACAGGGGCCAACGTCCTGACTTTC
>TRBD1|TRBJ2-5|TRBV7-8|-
CASSLGDRVRTQYF
TGTGCCAGCAGCTTAGGCGACAGGGTTAGGACCCAGTACTTC
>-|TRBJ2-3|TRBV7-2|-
CASSLGTISTDTQYF
TGTGCCAGCAGCCTAGGGACAATCAGCACAGATACGCAGTATTTT
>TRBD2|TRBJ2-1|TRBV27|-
CASSDPGLALNEQFF
TGTGCCAGCAGTGATCCGGGACTAGCGCTCAATGAGCAGTTCTTC
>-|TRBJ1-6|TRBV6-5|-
CASSPENSPLHF
TGTGCCAGCTCCCCGGAGAATTCACCCCTCCACTTT
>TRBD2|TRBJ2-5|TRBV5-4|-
CASSLANSGGETQYF
TGTGCCAGCAGCTTGGCCAATAGCGGGGGGGAGACCCAGTACTTC
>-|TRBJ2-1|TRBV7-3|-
CASKSGGGNEQFF
TGTGCCAGCAAGTCTGGGGGCGGCAATGAGCAGTTCTTC
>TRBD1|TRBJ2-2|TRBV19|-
CASSIGTDTGELFF
TGTGCCAGTAGTATCGGGACAGACACCGGGGAGCTGTTTTTT
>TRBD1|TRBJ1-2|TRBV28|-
CASTSGQAKVYTF
TGTGCCAGCACCTCGGGACAGGCAAAAGTCTACACCTTC
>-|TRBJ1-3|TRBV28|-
CASSLWVGVGGNTIYF
TGTGCCAGCAGTTTATGGGTAGGGGTCGGTGGAAACACCATATATTTT
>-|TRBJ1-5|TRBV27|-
CASSLRAGGRGQPQHF
TGTGCCAGCAGTTTAAGGGCGGGGGGGCGAGGCCAGCCCCAGCATTTT
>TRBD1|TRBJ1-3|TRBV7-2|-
CASSLGTGSGNTIYF
TGTGCCAGCAGCTTGGGGACAGGGTCCGGAAACACCATATATTTT
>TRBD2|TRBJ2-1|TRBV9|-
CASSPPFSGGDSYNEQFF
TGTGCCAGCAGCCCCCCCTTTAGCGGGGGGGATTCCTACAATGAGCAGTTCTTC
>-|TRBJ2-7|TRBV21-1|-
CASSKGRTYEQYF
TGTGCCAGCAGCAAAGGGCGGACCTACGAGCAGTACTTC
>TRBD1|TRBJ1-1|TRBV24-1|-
CATSEGTGDTEAFF
TGTGCCACCAGTGAAGGGACAGGGGACACTGAAGCTTTCTTT
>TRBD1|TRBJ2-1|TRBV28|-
CASSIGDRDDNEQFF
TGTGCCAGCAGCATTGGGGACAGGGATGACAATGAGCAGTTCTTC
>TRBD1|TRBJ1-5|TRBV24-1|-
CARTEGQLNQPQHF
TGTGCCCGGACTGAGGGACAGCTAAATCAGCCCCAGCATTTT
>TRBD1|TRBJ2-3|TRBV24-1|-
CATSELRQGRTDTQYF
TGTGCCACCAGTGAGCTAAGACAGGGACGGACAGATACGCAGTATTTT
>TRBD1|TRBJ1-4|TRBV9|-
CASTKQGVTNEKLFF
TGTGCCAGCACAAAACAGGGGGTTACTAATGAAAAACTGTTTTTT
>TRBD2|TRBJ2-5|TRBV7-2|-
CASSLAAGGSETQYF
TGTGCCAGCAGCTTAGCAGCGGGAGGGTCGGAGACCCAGTACTTC
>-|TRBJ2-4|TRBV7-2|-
CASSSPRESKNIQYF
TGTGCCAGCAGCTCCCCCCGGGAGTCCAAAAACATTCAGTACTTC
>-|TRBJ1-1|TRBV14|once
CASSQDHRPGLRRAFF
TGTGCCAGCAGCCAAGATCATAGGCCGGGACTACGGAGGGCTTTCTTT
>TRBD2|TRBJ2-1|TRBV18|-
CASSPDLSSGGAQRFF
TGTGCCAGCTCACCAGATCTCTCAAGCGGGGGGGCCCAGCGGTTCTTC
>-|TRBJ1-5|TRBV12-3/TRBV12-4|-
CASSLEANQPQHF
TGTGCCAGCAGTTTGGAGGCAAATCAGCCCCAGCATTTT
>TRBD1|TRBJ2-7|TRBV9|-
CASSPDRDEQYF
TGTGCCAGCAGCCCCGACAGGGACGAGCAGTACTTC
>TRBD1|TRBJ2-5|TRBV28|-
CASSIGQGSETQYF
TGTGCCAGCAGTATTGGACAGGGATCGGAGACCCAGTACTTC